These 17 T cell receptor beta chains share one sample of origin, sequenced in a study of blood T cell repertoires in COVID-19 (dated by TCRdb to the early 2020s). The method was the immunoSEQ multiplex PCR assay. TCRdb carries this immuneACCESS record with in-frame sequences only. Its versions omit some clonotypes, under half of them owing to an unresolved V gene in the studies checked, with the rest unexplained. Within this sample are roughly 65,000 clones, with 79% of them counted one time only. The ten most abundant clones make up more than 45% of the sample. Sequencing was performed on peripheral blood. The receptor source for this set is a human donor in a cohort sampled during active COVID-19.

The rearrangement uses TRBV11-2 and TRBJ2-1; D gene ambiguous. This CDR3 has 14 residues. CDR1 is SGHAT, CDR2 FQNNGV, per germline. V lost 5 bases to trimming and J lost 5 bases, with 13 bases between them. The CDR3 here is CASSPNTNNNEQFF. CDR3 DNA sequence: TGTGCCAGCAGCCCAAACACCAACAACAATGAGCAGTTCTTC.

This chain uses TRBV7-9 with TRBJ1-4, with no clear D. There are 14 residues in the CDR3. V was clipped by 5 bases and J by 2 bases, with 9 bases between them. The V gene's germline CDR1 is SEHNR and CDR2 FQNEAQ (reference sequence). The CDR3 is CASSPPVTNEKLFF. For the CDR3, the DNA is TGTGCCAGCAGCCCGCCAGTGACTAATGAAAAACTGTTTTTT.

V gene TRBV29-1 combines with J gene TRBJ1-3; 7 bases map to TRBD1. The CDR3 is made up of 14 amino acids. The V and J ends lost 3 bases and 2 bases, in that order; junction bases with no gene match: 4. Germline CDR1 and CDR2: SQVTM and ANQGSEA. CDR3 region: CSVDRTGAGNTIYF. The CDR3, as DNA: TGCAGCGTTGATCGAACAGGGGCTGGAAACACCATATATTTT.

V gene TRBV6-6 combines with J gene TRBJ2-7; TRBD2 matches at 7 bases. Germline CDR1 is MNHNY and CDR2 is SVGAGI (reference sequence). There are 13 residues in the CDR3. The ends lost 7 bases at V and 1 base at J; junction bases unmatched: 4. DNA of the CDR3: TGTGCCAGCACTCCGGGACTATCCTACGAGCAGTACTTC. Its translation: CASTPGLSYEQYF.

The chain employs TRBV5-6 and TRBJ1-2, with TRBD1 as a possible D gene (6 bases). The V end lost 4 bases, the J end lost 3 bases, and 16 bases lay between the germline ends. This CDR3 region has 15 residues. Germline V lookup: CDR1 SGHDT, CDR2 YYEEEE. The CDR3 bases are TGTGCCAGCAGCCAGGAGGGGGGGCGCGACTATGGCTACACCTTC. Encoded protein: CASSQEGGRDYGYTF. The full variable domain, completed using reference TRBV5-6 and TRBJ1-2, is DAGVTQSPTHLIKTRGQQVTLRCSPKSGHDTVSWYQQALGQGPQFIFQYYEEEERQRGNFPDRFSGHQFPNYSSELNVNALLLGDSALYLCASSQEGGRDYGYTFGSGTRLTVV.

CDR3 sequence: CAIGQGGSNEKLFF. DNA of the CDR3: TGTGCCATTGGACAGGGAGGTTCTAATGAAAAACTGTTTTTT. V gene TRBV10-3 combines with J gene TRBJ1-4; 8 nucleotides line up with TRBD1. The CDR3 is 14 amino acids. The germline V gene encodes CDR1 ENHRY and CDR2 SYGVKD. Trimming took 9 bases from V and 3 from J; bases not matched to a gene: 6.

The genes are TRBV6-5 and TRBJ1-4, with 7 bases matching TRBD1. The CDR3 loop spans 14 amino acids. The V segment lost 4 bases and the J segment 10 bases; nucleotides outside the gene matches: 9. CDR1 is MNHEY and CDR2 is SVGAGI in the germline V gene. CDR3 loop: CASSLDRPSGKLFF. In DNA, the CDR3 is TGTGCCAGCAGTTTGGACAGGCCCTCGGGAAAACTGTTTTTT.

This rearrangement joins TRBV2 to TRBJ2-3, with 7 bases identical to TRBD2. V lost 5 bases to trimming and J lost 4 bases; unmatched junction nucleotides: 6. Germline CDR1 reads SNHLY; CDR2 reads FYNNEI. The CDR3 is made up of 14 amino acids. The DNA of the CDR3 is TGTGCCAGCAGTCCCATCGGACTAGCAGATACGCAGTATTTT. Its translation: CASSPIGLADTQYF. The complete variable domain, with remaining parts taken from reference TRBV2 and TRBJ2-3, reads EPEVTQTPSHQVTQMGQEVILRCVPISNHLYFYWYRQILGQKVEFLVSFYNNEISEKSEIFDDQFSVERPDGSNFTLKIRSTKLEDSAMYFCASSPIGLADTQYFGPGTRLTVL.

J is TRBJ2-7 and V is TRBV6-6; weak D call: TRBD2 (7 bases). Germline V CDR1 and CDR2: MNHNY, SVGAGI (reference sequence). The CDR3 totals 15 residues. The V gene lost 0 bases and the J gene lost 4 bases, with 13 bases spanning the gap. CDR3 bases: TGTGCCAGCAGTTACTCGGCGGGGGCGTTGTACGAGCAGTACTTC. Translating it yields CASSYSAGALYEQYF.

The chain uses TRBV6-1 and TRBJ2-7, with 7 bases aligning to TRBD2. V lost 1 base, J lost 9 bases, and 9 bases stayed unmatched. Germline CDR1 MNHNS, CDR2 SASEGT. This CDR3 spans 14 amino acids. CDR3 residues: CASSEGTRSGGQYF. Written as DNA, the CDR3 is TGTGCCAGCAGTGAAGGTACCCGATCGGGGGGGCAGTACTTC.

This clone was counted only a few times. J is TRBJ1-6 and V is TRBV21-1; TRBD1 is taken as the D call from the table, unchecked against the DNA. TRBV21-1 counts as a pseudogene. The CDR3 spans 16 residues. CDR3 residues: CASSHRRGSYNSPLHF. DNA for the CDR3: TGTGCCAGCAGCCACAGGCGTGGCTCCTATAATTCACCCCTCCACTTT.

V and J are TRBV9 and TRBJ2-6, with a possible D match to TRBD2 (6 bases). V gave up 4 bases and J gave up 2 bases, with 13 bases separating them. This CDR3 has 16 residues. Germline V lookup: CDR1 SGDLS, CDR2 YYNGEE. Here the CDR3 DNA reads TGTGCCAGCAGCCCAAGTCGGGGGACTGGGGCCAACGTCCTGACTTTC. This gives the protein CASSPSRGTGANVLTF.

J is TRBJ2-3 and V is TRBV11-2; D is possibly TRBD1 (6 bases). CDR1 and CDR2 from the germline V gene are SGHAT and FQNNGV. This CDR3 spans 19 amino acids. The V gene lost 2 bases and the J gene lost 1 base, with 22 bases spanning the gap. The CDR3 DNA reads as TGTGCCAGCAGCTTAAGGTTGAATTTTGCCAGGGGCGGCACAGATACGCAGTATTTT. Its translation is CASSLRLNFARGGTDTQYF.

The chain carries TRBV6-5 and TRBJ1-1; no clear D. Trimming took 2 bases from V and 5 from J, leaving 15 bases between them. Germline V gives CDR1 MNHEY, CDR2 SVGAGI. CDR3 size: 15 residues. CDR3 sequence (DNA): TGTGCCAGCAGTTACCGACGGGGTTTAAGGACTGAAGCTTTCTTT. Its translation: CASSYRRGLRTEAFF.

The chain links TRBV5-1 to TRBJ2-5; D may be TRBD2 (6 bases). CDR1 and CDR2 (germline): SGHRS, YFSETQ. The CDR3 extends over 15 amino acids. The V end lost 4 bases, the J end lost 0 bases, and 13 bases lay between the germline ends. CDR3 amino acids: CASSTWGENQETQYF. The CDR3 bases are TGCGCCAGCAGCACCTGGGGGGAGAACCAAGAGACCCAGTACTTC.

The gene calls are TRBV27 and TRBJ2-7; 9 positions match TRBD1. The CDR3 spans 16 residues. Germline V CDR1 and CDR2: MNHEY, SMNVEV (reference sequence). Trimming removed 5 bases from V and 2 bases from J; junction bases left unmatched: 10. The CDR3 nucleotides read TGTGCCAGCAGTACCCGCCCTTGGGACAGGGCCTACGAGCAGTACTTC. This encodes CASSTRPWDRAYEQYF.

The rearrangement uses TRBV7-9 and TRBJ1-5; 8 bases map to TRBD1. The trim removed 4 bases at V and 5 bases at J, leaving 4 bases unmatched. The V gene's germline CDR1 is SEHNR and CDR2 FQNEAQ (reference sequence). The length of the CDR3 is 14 residues. In DNA form, the CDR3 reads TGTGCCAGCAGCTCACAGGGGGTATATCAGCCCCAGCATTTT. It specifies CASSSQGVYQPQHF. Based on the CDR3 plus reference TRBV7-9 and TRBJ1-5, the full variable domain is DTGVSQNPRHKITKRGQNVTFRCDPISEHNRLYWYRQTLGQGPEFLTYFQNEAQLEKSRLLSDRFSAERPKGSFSTLEIQRTEQGDSAMYLCASSSQGVYQPQHFGDGTRLSIL.